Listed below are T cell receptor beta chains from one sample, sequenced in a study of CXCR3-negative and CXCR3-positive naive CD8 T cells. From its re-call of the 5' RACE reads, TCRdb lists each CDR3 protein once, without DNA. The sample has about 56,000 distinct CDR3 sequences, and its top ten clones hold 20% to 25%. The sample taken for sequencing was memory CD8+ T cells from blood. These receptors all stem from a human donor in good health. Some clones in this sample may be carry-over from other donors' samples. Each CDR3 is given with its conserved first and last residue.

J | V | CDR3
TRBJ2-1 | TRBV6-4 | CASSLRAVYNEQFF
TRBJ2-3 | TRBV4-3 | CASSQEKGGGADTQYF
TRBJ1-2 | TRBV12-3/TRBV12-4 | CASILQKRGWGNYGYTF
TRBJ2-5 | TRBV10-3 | CAISDGLGQVQETQYF
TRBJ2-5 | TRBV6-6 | CASSYPGLAGDRETQYF
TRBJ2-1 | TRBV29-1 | CSAGTENEQFF
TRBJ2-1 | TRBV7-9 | CASSLRFDEQFF
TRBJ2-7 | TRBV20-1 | CSARDGAGDSYEQYF
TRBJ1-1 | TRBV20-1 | CSARRGETEAFF
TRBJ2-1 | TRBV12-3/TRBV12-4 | CASSLPGDLSDNEQFF
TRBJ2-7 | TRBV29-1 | CSVGTSGSYEQYF
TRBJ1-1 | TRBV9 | CASSAGGTGGTEAFF
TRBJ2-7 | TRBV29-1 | CSVEDVDTYEQYF
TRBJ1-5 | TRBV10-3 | CAISESETTQPQHF
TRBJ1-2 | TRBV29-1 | CSVQEDYGYTF
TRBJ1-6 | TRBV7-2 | CASSLDGLPDRGNSPLHF
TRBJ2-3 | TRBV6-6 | CASSYGERVTDTQYF
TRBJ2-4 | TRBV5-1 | CASSQGGDRVTLAKNIQYF
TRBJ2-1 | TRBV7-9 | CASSFKTGYIEQFF
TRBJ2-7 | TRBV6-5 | CASSYGQGNYEQYF
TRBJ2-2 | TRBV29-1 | CSVVGATGELFF
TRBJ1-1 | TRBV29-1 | CSPLNATNTEAFF
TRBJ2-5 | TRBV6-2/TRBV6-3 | CASREWGLGQTQYF
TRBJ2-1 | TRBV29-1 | CSVVPVNEQFF
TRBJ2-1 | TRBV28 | CASSTYSEQFF
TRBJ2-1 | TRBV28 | CASSPRWGRVTGEQFF
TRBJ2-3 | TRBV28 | CASSLASASGRATDTQYF
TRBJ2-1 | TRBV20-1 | CSAIGQSSYNEQFF
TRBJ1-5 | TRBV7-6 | CASSQGGNQPQHF
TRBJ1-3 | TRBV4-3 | CASSPGTNTRNTIYF
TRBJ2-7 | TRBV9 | CASSGRDNYEQYF
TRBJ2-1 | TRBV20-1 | CSASPILPGASGDYNEQFF
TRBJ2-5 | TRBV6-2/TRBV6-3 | CASSYSTSGGAVETQYF
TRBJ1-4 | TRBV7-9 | CASSLGVNEKLFF
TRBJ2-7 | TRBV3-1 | CASSQVLSTYEQYF
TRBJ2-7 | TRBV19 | CASSTTSMATYEQYF
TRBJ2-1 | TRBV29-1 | CSVDSGGPYNEQFF
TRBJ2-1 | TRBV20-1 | CSARDHLAGNEQFF
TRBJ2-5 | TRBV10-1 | CASGEPAQHAAEERETQYF
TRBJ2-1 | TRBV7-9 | CASSQQTGTGFEQFF
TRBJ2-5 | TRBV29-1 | CSVDGDRAQETQYF
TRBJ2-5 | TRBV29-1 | CSVRVILKETQYF
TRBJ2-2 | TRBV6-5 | CASGLAGEVNTGELFF
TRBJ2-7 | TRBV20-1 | CSAREGWAPTYEQYF
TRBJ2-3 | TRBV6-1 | CASRGGTAGDTQYF